What follows describes a single T cell receptor beta chain. Trimming stripped 7 bases from V and 4 bases from J, with 15 bases between. The CDR3 runs to 14 residues. CDR1 is MDHEN, CDR2 SYDVKM, per germline. Repertoires were generated with immunoSEQ multiplex PCR, while TCRdb's copy carries only in-frame clones and drops some. The table has 17,000 or so clones, roughly 86% seen once. The data belong to a study of T cell changes during pregnancy in multiple sclerosis. The chain combines TRBV28 with TRBJ2-3; TRBD2 might be the D (5 bases). The sample was CD8+ T cells from peripheral blood mononuclear cells, taken after pregnancy. This clonotype was sampled from a female donor in good health, enrolled as a control in a pregnancy study. The CDR3 here is CASTIGVWADTQYF. In nucleotides, the CDR3 is TGTGCCAGCACTATCGGGGTTTGGGCAGATACGCAGTATTTT.